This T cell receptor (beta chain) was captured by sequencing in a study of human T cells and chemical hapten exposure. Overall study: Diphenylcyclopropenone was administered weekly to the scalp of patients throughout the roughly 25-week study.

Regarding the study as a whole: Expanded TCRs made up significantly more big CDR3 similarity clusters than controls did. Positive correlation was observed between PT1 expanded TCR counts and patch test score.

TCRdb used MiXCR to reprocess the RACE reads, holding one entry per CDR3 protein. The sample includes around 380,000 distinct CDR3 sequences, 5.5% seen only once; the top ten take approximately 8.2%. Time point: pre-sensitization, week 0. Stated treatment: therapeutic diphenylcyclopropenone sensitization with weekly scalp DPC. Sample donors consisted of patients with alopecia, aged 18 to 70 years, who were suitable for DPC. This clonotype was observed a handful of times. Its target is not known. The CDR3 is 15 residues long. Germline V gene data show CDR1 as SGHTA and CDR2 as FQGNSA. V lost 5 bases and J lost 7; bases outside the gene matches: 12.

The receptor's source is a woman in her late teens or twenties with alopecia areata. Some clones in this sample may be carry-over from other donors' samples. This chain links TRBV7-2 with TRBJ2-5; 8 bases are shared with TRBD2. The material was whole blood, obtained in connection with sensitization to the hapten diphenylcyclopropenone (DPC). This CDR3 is CASSPPSGGRGTQYF. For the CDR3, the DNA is TGTGCCAGCAGCCCCCCAAGCGGGGGCCGGGGGACCCAGTACTTC.